This T cell receptor (beta chain) was captured by sequencing in a study of cytomegalovirus exposure and HLA in healthy donors. Overall study results and limits: A later analysis reportedly found fewer N-insertions in an Asian-associated ancestry cluster than the roughly 670-donor mean.

As for this clone: What it recognizes is unknown.

With V trimmed by 7 bases and J by 5 bases, 8 bases remained unmatched. The germline V gene has CDR1 SGHAT and CDR2 FQNNGV. The CDR3 has 15 residues. Primers: 60 Vbeta forward and 13 Jbeta reverse. Generated by immunoSEQ multiplex PCR, the TCRdb table keeps only in-frame clones and is missing some. Found here are roughly 140,000 clones, roughly four fifths of them singletons; the top ten hold 4.5% to 6%. The chain is built from TRBV11-2 and TRBJ1-6; TRBD1 matches 7 bases. The sequence derives from a woman in her 50s in good health and CMV-seronegative. Sequences were obtained from PBMCs. The CDR3 nucleotides are TGTGCCAGCATCCGGGACAGCCTCGATAATTCACCCCTCCACTTT. Translating gives CASIRDSLDNSPLHF. The complete variable domain, with remaining parts taken from reference TRBV11-2 and TRBJ1-6, reads EAGVAQSPRYKIIEKRQSVAFWCNPISGHATLYWYQQILGQGPKLLIQFQNNGVVDDSQLPKDRFSAERLKGVDSTLKIQPAKLEDSAVYLCASIRDSLDNSPLHFGNGTRLTVT.